This TCR beta chain was recorded in a study of blood T cells in healthy people across ages. A second about 6 to 12 cycle PCR used barcoded and J-beta primers. TCRdb ran MiXCR on the 5' RACE reads and lists one entry per CDR3 protein. Among some 1,800,000 distinct CDR3 sequences, around 40% were seen once, and the ten largest hold 20% to 25%. CDR1 is MGHRA and CDR2 is YSYEKL in the germline V gene. The CDR3 is 13 amino acids. The V gene lost 5 bases and the J gene lost 0 bases, with 8 bases spanning the gap. The source of this sequence is a human donor in good health. Sequencing input: blood. The J gene is TRBJ2-7, the V gene TRBV4-1; D remains ambiguous. The CDR3 region has the DNA TGCGCCAGCAGCGGGGTTAACTCCTACGAGCAGTACTTC. It translates to CASSGVNSYEQYF.